These 3 T cell receptor beta chains share one sample of origin, sequenced in a study of post-analysis software for immune sequencing data. Study results and limitations: Controls had lower frequencies than patients of roughly five TRBV segments, which included TRBV5-6, TRBV5-1 and TRBV20-1.

No antigen has been identified for these receptors. The TCR beta cDNA libraries carried unique molecular identifiers. TCRdb used MiXCR to reprocess the PCR reads, holding one entry per CDR3 protein. The profile shows fewer than 550,000 distinct CDR3 sequences, approximately 34% of them singletons. Sequenced material: blood. The receptors here all came from a girl aged 2 to 17 with multiple sclerosis.

This clonotype was detected only a few times. The rearrangement links TRBV10-3 to TRBJ2-3, with D possibly matching TRBD1 (5 bases). In germline, CDR1 is ENHRY, CDR2 SYGVKD. V shed 3 bases and J shed 1 base, with 17 bases lying between them. The CDR3 is 17 residues long. The CDR3 DNA reads as TGTGCCATCAGTGAAGGCCGCCAGGGAAGGGGCACAGATACGCAGTATTTT. This translates into CAISEGRQGRGTDTQYF.

This clonotype occurred a few times. The chain links TRBV28 to TRBJ2-1, with 7 bases aligning to TRBD1. This CDR3 region has 15 residues. V gave up 6 bases and J gave up 0 bases; unmatched junction bases: 5. From germline, CDR1 is MDHEN and CDR2 SYDVKM. The CDR3 reads CASSLTGASYNEQFF. The CDR3 coding sequence is TGTGCCAGCAGCCTAACAGGGGCCTCCTACAATGAGCAGTTCTTC.

This clonotype was seen more than once but under ten times. This chain uses TRBV6-6 with TRBJ1-2; D perhaps matches TRBD1 (6 bases). Germline CDR1 MNHNY, CDR2 SVGAGI (reference sequence). V was trimmed by 4 bases and J by 2 bases, leaving 17 bases between them. The length of the CDR3 is 16 residues. CDR3 coding DNA: TGTGCCAGCAGTTCACAGGGAGAACCTGGGAACTATGGCTACACCTTC. This sequence encodes CASSSQGEPGNYGYTF.